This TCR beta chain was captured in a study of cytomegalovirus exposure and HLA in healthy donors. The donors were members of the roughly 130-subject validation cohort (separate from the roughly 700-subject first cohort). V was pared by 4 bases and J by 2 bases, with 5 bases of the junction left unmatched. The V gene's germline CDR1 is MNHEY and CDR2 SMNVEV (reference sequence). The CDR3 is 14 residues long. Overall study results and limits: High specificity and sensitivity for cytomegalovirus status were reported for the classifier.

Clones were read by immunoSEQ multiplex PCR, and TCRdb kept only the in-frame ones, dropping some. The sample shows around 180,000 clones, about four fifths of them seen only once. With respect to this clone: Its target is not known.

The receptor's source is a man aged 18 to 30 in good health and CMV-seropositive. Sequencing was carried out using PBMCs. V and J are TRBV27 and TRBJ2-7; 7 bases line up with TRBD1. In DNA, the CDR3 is TGTGCCAGCAGTTCACAGGGGTGGCCCTACGAGCAGTACTTC. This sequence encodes CASSSQGWPYEQYF.